Following are 9 T cell receptor beta chains from one sample sequenced in a study of blood T cell repertoires in COVID-19. Using immunoSEQ multiplex PCR, the repertoire was profiled, and TCRdb retains in-frame clones only, with some absent. The repertoire consists of some 300,000 clones, with around 87% occurring once and the leading ten covering approximately 2%. The material sequenced was peripheral blood. Receptors were obtained from a man aged 18 to 29 with active or convalescent COVID-19.

The chain combines TRBV3-1 (or the pseudogene TRBV3-2) with TRBJ1-2, with D uncertain. The CDR3 contains 14 residues. V was shortened by 0 bases and J by 3 bases, with 8 bases between the two germline ends. Germline V gene sequence: CDR1 LGHDT, CDR2 YNNKEL (reference sequence). The CDR3 bases are TGTGCCAGCAGCCAAGATCTACGTGACTATGGCTACACCTTC. The encoded protein is CASSQDLRDYGYTF.

The chain employs TRBV27 and TRBJ2-1; D is possibly TRBD2 (6 bases). The germline V and J ends were trimmed by 2 bases and 8 bases, with 13 bases remaining between them. The CDR3 totals 14 residues. The germline gives CDR1 MNHEY, CDR2 SMNVEV (reference sequence). The CDR3 sequence is CASSLGLATYEQFF. The DNA for the CDR3 is TGTGCCAGCAGTTTAGGGCTAGCGACGTATGAGCAGTTCTTC.

This sequence joins TRBV15 and TRBJ2-2; D is ambiguous. The CDR3 loop spans 13 amino acids. CDR1 is LNHNV and CDR2 is YYDKDF in the germline V gene (reference sequence). Trimming cost V 0 bases and J 14 bases, with 13 bases left between them. CDR3 nucleotide sequence: TGTGCCACCAGCAGAGATGCCCTACTAAGTCTGTTTTTT. Its translation is CATSRDALLSLFF.

This sequence joins TRBV19 and TRBJ2-1, with 11 bases identical to TRBD2. Germline values: CDR1 LNHDA, CDR2 SQIVND (reference sequence). Germline trimming cut 7 bases from V and 5 bases from J; bases unmatched to any gene: 7. This CDR3 spans 15 amino acids. CDR3 protein: CASMGGLADHNEQFF. In nucleotides, the CDR3 is TGTGCCAGTATGGGGGGACTAGCGGACCACAATGAGCAGTTCTTC.

The rearrangement links TRBV3-1 (or the pseudogene TRBV3-2) to TRBJ1-6, with TRBD1 matching 9 bases. The CDR3 is 14 residues long. Trimming removed 4 bases from V and 5 bases from J; junction bases left unmatched: 0. The germline CDR1 and CDR2 sequences are LGHDT and YNNKEL (reference sequence). As DNA, the CDR3 is TGTGCCAGCAGCCGGGACAGGGATAATTCACCCCTCCACTTT. It yields the protein CASSRDRDNSPLHF.

This chain connects TRBV15 to TRBJ2-7; the D gene is possibly TRBD1 (10 bases). Trimming pared 0 bases from V and 5 bases from J, leaving 29 bases between. The germline gives CDR1 LNHNV, CDR2 YYDKDF (reference sequence). This CDR3 has 20 amino acids. The CDR3 bases are TGTGCCACCAGCAGAGATCCGGCTCGGACAGGGGGTTCTAGCGGGGACGAGCAGTACTTC. Encoded protein: CATSRDPARTGGSSGDEQYF.

This clone was observed a few times. This sequence joins TRBV12-3 or TRBV12-4 and TRBJ1-6; 7 positions agree with TRBD1. With V trimmed by 2 bases and J by 10 bases, 2 bases remained unmatched. This CDR3 is 13 amino acids long. CDR3 sequence reads: CASSLQGGSPLHF. DNA for the CDR3: TGTGCCAGCAGTTTACAGGGGGGATCACCCCTCCACTTT.

CDR3 nucleotides: TGTGCCAGCAGTGAGACTAGCGGCGATTACAATGAGCAGTTCTTC. Translated: CASSETSGDYNEQFF. The rearrangement joins TRBV6-1 to TRBJ2-1, with TRBD2 identical over 9 bases. The CDR3 is made up of 15 amino acids. Germline V CDR1 and CDR2: MNHNS, SASEGT. Trimming removed 3 bases from V and 4 bases from J; junction bases left unmatched: 4.

The rearrangement uses TRBV12-5 and TRBJ1-4; D is unclear. Trimming stripped 8 bases from V and 0 bases from J, with 7 bases between. Per germline, CDR1 LGHNT and CDR2 FRNRAP. The CDR3 spans 13 residues. CDR3 sequence reads: CASRSATNEKLFF. CDR3 coding DNA: TGTGCTAGTCGCTCAGCAACTAATGAAAAACTGTTTTTT.